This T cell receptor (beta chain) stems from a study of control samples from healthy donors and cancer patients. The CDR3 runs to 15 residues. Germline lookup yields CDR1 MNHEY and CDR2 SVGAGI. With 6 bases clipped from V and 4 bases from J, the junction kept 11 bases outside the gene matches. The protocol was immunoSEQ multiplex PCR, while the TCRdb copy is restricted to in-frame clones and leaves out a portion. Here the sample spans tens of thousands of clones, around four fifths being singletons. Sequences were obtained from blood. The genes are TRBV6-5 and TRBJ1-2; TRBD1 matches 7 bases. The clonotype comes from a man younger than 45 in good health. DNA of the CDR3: TGTGCCAGCAGCCGGGACAGAGGAACGTCCTATGGCTACACCTTC. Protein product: CASSRDRGTSYGYTF.